This section outlines one T cell receptor beta chain sequence together with its context. This sample is drawn from a study of blood T cell repertoires in COVID-19. Sequencing used immunoSEQ multiplex PCR; TCRdb keeps in-frame clones, though not all of them. In the table there are more than 200,000 clones, less than 90% of which are singletons. The CDR3 loop spans 16 amino acids. The V segment lost 6 bases and the J segment 3 bases; nucleotides outside the gene matches: 9. In germline, CDR1 is MNHNY, CDR2 SVGAGI (reference sequence). This TCR came from a man between 65 and 80 years old with acute or convalescent COVID-19. The sequenced sample was peripheral blood. The chain uses TRBV6-6 and TRBJ2-2; 8 bases fit TRBD1. The CDR3: CASSPTGQGHTGELFF. The CDR3 DNA follows: TGTGCCAGCAGCCCCACCGGACAGGGTCACACCGGGGAGCTGTTTTTT.